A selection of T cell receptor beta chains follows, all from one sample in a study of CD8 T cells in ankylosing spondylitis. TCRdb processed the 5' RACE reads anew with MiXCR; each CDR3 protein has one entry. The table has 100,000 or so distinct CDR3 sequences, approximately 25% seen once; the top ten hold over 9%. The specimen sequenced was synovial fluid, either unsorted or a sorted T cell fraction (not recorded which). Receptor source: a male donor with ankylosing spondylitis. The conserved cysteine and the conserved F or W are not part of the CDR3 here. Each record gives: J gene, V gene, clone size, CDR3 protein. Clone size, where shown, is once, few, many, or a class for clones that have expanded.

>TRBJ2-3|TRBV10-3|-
AIRGGPSTDTQY
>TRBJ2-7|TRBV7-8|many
ASSYAPRDSYEQY
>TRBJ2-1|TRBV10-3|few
AISDRTGLAGISYNEQF
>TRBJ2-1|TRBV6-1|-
ASSAMGLAGGNEQF
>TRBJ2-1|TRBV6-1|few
ASTRIFVDEQF
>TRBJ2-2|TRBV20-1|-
SAGHPGTAGTGELF
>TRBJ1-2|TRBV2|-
ASRGTGQGDYGYT
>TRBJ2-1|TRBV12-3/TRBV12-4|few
ASSGLGPGNEQF
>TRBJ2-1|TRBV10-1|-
ASSVTSGRVNNEQF
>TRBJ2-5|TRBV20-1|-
SAVTSGETQY